This TCR beta chain was profiled in a study of beta chain features in type 1 diabetes. Study-wide background: Cell yields, gender and age were comparable in patients and healthy donors.

With 2 bases clipped from V and 7 bases from J, the junction kept 7 bases outside the gene matches. In germline, CDR1 is SQVTM, CDR2 ANQGSEA. The CDR3 has 13 residues. Since all of the isolated RNA was reverse transcribed, expressed TCRB transcripts were what got sequenced. Samples of naive, central memory and regulatory T cells yielded a mean of about 3.6 million reads. Sequencing used immunoSEQ multiplex PCR; TCRdb keeps in-frame clones, though not all of them. The sample carries about 350,000 clones, roughly 21% recorded once. Whole-study results and caveats: The analysis here could not establish whether HLA type shapes TCRB rearrangement. Shorter TCRB CDR3s, moderately but significantly so, marked every one of the four CD4+ subsets in Type 1 diabetes patients.

Regarding this clone: Its antigen remains unknown.

The sequencing sample was made of naive CD4+ T cells from blood. The chain is built from TRBV29-1 and TRBJ2-7; 8 bases match TRBD1. The clonotype originates from a young woman in good health. Here the CDR3 DNA reads TGCAGCGTTGAAAGGGCCACAGGGGGGGAGCAGTACTTC. Translation gives CSVERATGGEQYF.